Listed below are T cell receptor beta chains from one sample, sequenced in a study of T cells after posttransplantation cyclophosphamide. TCRdb's table, derived via immunoSEQ multiplex PCR, lists solely in-frame clones and lacks some. The sample records approximately 52,000 clones, roughly 84% being singletons. The specimen sequenced was PBMCs. Receptors originate from a man aged 25-45 years with a blood cancer, CMV-positive, and with a related stem cell donor. The CDR3 runs from the conserved cysteine through the conserved F or W. D genes are given only for firm matches. Clone size appears in some rows only: once, few, many, or a class for an expanded clone.

v_gene: TRBV30; j_gene: TRBJ1-6; d_gene: NA; abundance: NA; CDR3nt: TGTGCCTGGAGTCAGACGGGTCTCAATTCACCCCTCCACTTT; CDR3aa: CAWSQTGLNSPLHF
v_gene: TRBV6-6; j_gene: TRBJ2-3; d_gene: NA; abundance: once; CDR3nt: TGTGCCAGCAGTTTGGACTACACAGATACGCAGTATTTT; CDR3aa: CASSLDYTDTQYF
v_gene: TRBV5-6; j_gene: TRBJ2-2; d_gene: NA; abundance: few; CDR3nt: TGTGCCAGCAGCTGGCGGGATAACACCGGGGAGCTGTTTTTT; CDR3aa: CASSWRDNTGELFF
v_gene: TRBV7-2; j_gene: TRBJ2-4; d_gene: NA; abundance: once; CDR3nt: TGTGCCAGCAGCCCCCAAGCGGGAGCCAAAAACATTCAGTACTTC; CDR3aa: CASSPQAGAKNIQYF
v_gene: TRBV27; j_gene: TRBJ1-5; d_gene: TRBD1; abundance: NA; CDR3nt: TGTGCCAGCGCAGCAGGGGGCGCAAGCAATCAGCCCCAGCATTTT; CDR3aa: CASAAGGASNQPQHF
v_gene: TRBV2; j_gene: TRBJ1-5; d_gene: TRBD1; abundance: NA; CDR3nt: TGTGCCAGCAGAAGACAGGGAAGGGCTCAGCCCCAGCATTTT; CDR3aa: CASRRQGRAQPQHF
v_gene: TRBV6-6; j_gene: TRBJ1-3; d_gene: NA; abundance: NA; CDR3nt: TGTGCCAGCCTTCGTCCAGGGCAAAACACCATATATTTT; CDR3aa: CASLRPGQNTIYF
v_gene: TRBV5-5; j_gene: TRBJ1-2; d_gene: TRBD1; abundance: NA; CDR3nt: TGTGCCAGCAGCTTGGGGGGACAGGCGGGGAACTATGGCTACACCTTC; CDR3aa: CASSLGGQAGNYGYTF
v_gene: TRBV28; j_gene: TRBJ1-5; d_gene: TRBD1; abundance: NA; CDR3nt: TGTGCCAGCAGTCGGACAGGGAAGATCAATCAGCCCCAGCATTTT; CDR3aa: CASSRTGKINQPQHF
v_gene: TRBV5-4; j_gene: TRBJ2-3; d_gene: TRBD2; abundance: NA; CDR3nt: TGTGCCATCGGGGGACGGGCTAGCGGGAAATCAGATACGCAGTATTTT; CDR3aa: CAIGGRASGKSDTQYF
v_gene: TRBV7-8; j_gene: TRBJ1-5; d_gene: TRBD1; abundance: NA; CDR3nt: TGTGCCAGCAGCCCAACGGACAGGGGTAGTAATCAGCCCCAGCATTTT; CDR3aa: CASSPTDRGSNQPQHF
v_gene: TRBV7-9; j_gene: TRBJ1-2; d_gene: NA; abundance: NA; CDR3nt: TGTGCCAGCAGCTTATTGGGGAGAAACTATGGCTACACCTTC; CDR3aa: CASSLLGRNYGYTF